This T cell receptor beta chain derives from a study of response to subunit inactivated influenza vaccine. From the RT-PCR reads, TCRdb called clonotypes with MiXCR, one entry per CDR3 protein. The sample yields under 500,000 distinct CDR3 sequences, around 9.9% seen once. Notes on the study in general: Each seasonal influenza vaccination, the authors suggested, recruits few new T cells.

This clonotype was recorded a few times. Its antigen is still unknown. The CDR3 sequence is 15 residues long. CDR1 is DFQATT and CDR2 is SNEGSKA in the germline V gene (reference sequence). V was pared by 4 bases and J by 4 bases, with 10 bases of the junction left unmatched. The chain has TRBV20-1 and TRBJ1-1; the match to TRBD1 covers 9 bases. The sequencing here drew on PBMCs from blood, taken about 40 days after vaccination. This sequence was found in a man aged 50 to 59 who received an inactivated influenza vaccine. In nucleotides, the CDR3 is TGCAGTGCTAATATACAGGGGGCGCGGATCACTGAAGCTTTCTTT. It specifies CSANIQGARITEAFF.